This T cell receptor beta chain emerged from a study of liver allograft versus peripheral blood T cells. Overall study context: Transplanted livers and recipients' peripheral blood had their T cell receptor repertoires compared.

TCRdb itself ran the reads through MiXCR, one entry per CDR3 protein. The data contain some 8,000 distinct CDR3 sequences, roughly a sixth of them singletons. The CDR3 covers 13 residues. CDR1 and CDR2 from the germline V gene are MNHEY and SVGAGI. V was clipped by 5 bases and J by 3 bases, with 8 bases between them. Ten or more counts support this clonotype. The rearrangement links TRBV6-5 to TRBJ1-5; maybe TRBD1 (5 bases). The sequence derives from a human patient who had a liver transplant. The T cells may partly be graft donor cells. CDR3 nucleotides: TGTGCCAGCAGTCAGGGAGCCAATCAGCCCCAGCATTTT. It yields the protein CASSQGANQPQHF.